This T cell receptor beta chain was profiled in a study of CD8 T cells in ankylosing spondylitis. General study findings and limits: Disease-associated clones were reportedly significantly overrepresented in matched ankylosing spondylitis synovial fluid. For ankylosing spondylitis blood, a TCR beta motif of several highly homologous variants appeared characteristic.

Trimming stripped 3 bases from V and 4 bases from J, with 13 bases between. Germline assignment: CDR1 SGHTA and CDR2 FQGNSA. CDR3 size: 14 residues. About this clonotype itself: As yet, its antigen is unknown.

TCRdb reprocessed the 5' RACE reads with MiXCR, giving one entry per CDR3 protein. The sample holds fewer than 750,000 distinct CDR3 sequences, 15% to 20% seen once. The gene calls are TRBV7-2 and TRBJ2-7; maybe TRBD2 (6 bases). The sequenced material came from blood, either unsorted or a sorted T cell fraction (not recorded which). The TCR was taken from a male donor with ankylosing spondylitis. The CDR3 here is CASSFRTNSYEQYF. The CDR3 nucleotides read TGTGCCAGCAGCTTCCGGACTAACTCTTACGAGCAGTACTTC.